The next 14 T cell receptor beta chains were all read from a single sample in a study of molecular identifiers for immune sequencing clone quantification. TCRdb recomputed calls from the PCR reads with MiXCR, one row per CDR3 protein. This table has some 580,000 distinct CDR3 sequences, 25% appearing once. The sequenced material came from naive CD8+ T cells from blood, with Jurkat cell RNA spiked in. Indicated subset: FACS-sorted CD8+CD4-CCR7+CD45RA+ naive T cells. All receptors come from a human donor in good health. Some libraries in this study had Jurkat cell RNA spiked in.

The V gene is TRBV7-6, the J gene TRBJ2-7, with 8 bases identical to TRBD1. The CDR3 sequence is 15 residues long. Per the germline V gene, CDR1 is SGHVS and CDR2 is FNYEAQ. The trim removed 5 bases at V and 1 base at J, leaving 7 bases unmatched. CDR3 loop: CASSQDRVISYEQYF. The DNA of the CDR3 is TGTGCCAGCAGCCAGGACAGGGTAATATCCTACGAGCAGTACTTC.

The chain recombines TRBV7-9 with TRBJ2-7; 8 bases map to TRBD2. The CDR3 totals 13 residues. Germline V CDR1 and CDR2: SEHNR, FQNEAQ (reference sequence). V gave up 5 bases and J gave up 5 bases; unmatched junction bases: 5. The CDR3 loop is CASSPSGGDEQYF. The CDR3 nucleotides read TGTGCCAGCAGCCCCTCCGGGGGGGACGAGCAGTACTTC.

At least ten counts were recorded for this clonotype. V gene TRBV29-1 combines with J gene TRBJ1-6; D unresolved. V dropped 7 bases and J dropped 8 bases, with 15 bases sitting between them. The germline V gene has CDR1 SQVTM and CDR2 ANQGSEA. This CDR3 comprises 13 residues. The CDR3 loop reads CSAFVDTDSPLHF. CDR3 DNA: TGCAGCGCTTTCGTCGATACAGATTCACCCCTCCACTTT.

Many counts were recorded for this clonotype. The chain has TRBV7-2 and TRBJ2-7; the D is unclear. The CDR3 spans 13 residues. V gave up 0 bases and J gave up 7 bases, with 10 bases separating them. Per germline, CDR1 SGHTA and CDR2 FQGNSA. The CDR3 sequence: CASSLAGLSEQYF. The CDR3 DNA reads TGTGCCAGCAGCTTAGCCGGTCTAAGTGAGCAGTACTTC.

On this clonotype itself: A read error is possible here, since a much larger clone lies one base away. The rearrangement links TRBV9 to TRBJ2-3, with D hard to call. The V end was cut by 4 bases, the J end by 2 bases, with 8 bases between. Per the germline V gene, CDR1 is SGDLS and CDR2 is YYNGEE. The length of the CDR3 is 13 residues. The CDR3 here is CASSNQHTDTQYF. CDR3 nucleotides: TGTGCCAGCAGCAACCAACACACAGATACGCAGTATTTT.

This clonotype was detected a few times. The chain is built from TRBV11-1 and TRBJ2-7; 7 bases agree with TRBD2. Germline CDR1 reads SGHAT; CDR2 reads FQDESV (reference sequence). With 3 bases clipped from V and 0 bases from J, the junction kept 5 bases outside the gene matches. The length of the CDR3 is 15 residues. CDR3 DNA sequence: TGTGCCAGCAGCTTGGGAGGGGTCAGCTCCTACGAGCAGTACTTC. It specifies CASSLGGVSSYEQYF.

The V call is TRBV7-9, the J call TRBJ2-7, with D uncertain. The germline V gene encodes CDR1 SEHNR and CDR2 FQNEAQ (reference sequence). This CDR3 region has 13 residues. V was shortened by 5 bases and J by 2 bases, with 10 bases between the two germline ends. The DNA of the CDR3 is TGTGCCAGCAGCCCCCATATCGCCTACGAGCAGTACTTC. Its protein is CASSPHIAYEQYF.

This clonotype showed up many times. V is TRBV4-3 and J is TRBJ1-1; D gene ambiguous. V was clipped by 4 bases and J by 8 bases, with 2 bases between them. Germline loops: CDR1 LGHNA, CDR2 YSLEER. The CDR3 consists of 9 residues. The CDR3 nucleotides are TGCGCCAGCAGCCCGGAAGCTTTCTTT. It specifies CASSPEAFF.

This clonotype was seen at least ten times. This chain links TRBV7-2 with TRBJ2-3; 7 bases align to TRBD2. The germline V gene has CDR1 SGHTA and CDR2 FQGNSA. CDR3 size: 16 residues. The ends lost 1 base at V and 1 base at J; junction bases unmatched: 5. The CDR3 loop reads CASSLGILAGTDTQYF. The CDR3 nucleotides are TGTGCCAGCAGCTTAGGGATTCTAGCGGGCACAGATACGCAGTATTTT.

This clonotype was recorded many times. The chain combines TRBV12-3 or TRBV12-4 with TRBJ2-5; 7 bases map to TRBD2. The CDR3 sequence is 14 residues long. V lost 5 bases to trimming and J lost 5 bases; unmatched junction nucleotides: 8. The CDR3 spells CASSGTITQETQYF. The CDR3 coding sequence is TGTGCCAGCAGTGGGACTATCACGCAGGAGACCCAGTACTTC.

Details on this clonotype: This clone may be a read error of a much larger clone one base away. The V call is TRBV28, the J call TRBJ2-2, with D possibly TRBD1 on 6 matching bases. Germline loops: CDR1 MDHEN, CDR2 SYDVKM. CDR3 length equals 13 residues. CDR3 nucleotide sequence: TGTGCCAGCGGACAGTTTCTGACCGGGGAGCTGGTTTTT. Translating gives CASGQFLTGELVF.

With respect to this clonotype: Here the CDR3 omits its conserved ending phenylalanine or tryptophan, so a read error is the likely source. The chain is built from TRBV9 and TRBJ2-5; D is unclear. The V gene's germline CDR1 is SGDLS and CDR2 YYNGEE. This CDR3 is 15 amino acids long. Trimming left V 4 bases short and J 1 base short, with 14 bases between. CDR3 sequence: CASSLLSSPQETQYS. CDR3 in DNA: TGTGCCAGCAGCCTCCTCTCGAGCCCCCAAGAGACCCAGTACTCC.

This chain links TRBV19 with TRBJ2-7, with a tentative D call TRBD1 (5 bases). Per germline, CDR1 LNHDA and CDR2 SQIVND (reference sequence). This CDR3 has 15 amino acids. V lost 1 base, J lost 0 bases, and 10 bases lay in between. CDR3 DNA sequence: TGTGCCAGTAGTATAGGGCAGGGCACCTCCTACGAGCAGTACTTC. This gives the protein CASSIGQGTSYEQYF.

This clonotype was seen more than once but under ten times. The chain carries TRBV9 and TRBJ2-2, with TRBD1 matching 8 bases. The V segment lost 5 bases and the J segment 7 bases; nucleotides outside the gene matches: 10. CDR3 size: 15 residues. From germline, CDR1 is SGDLS and CDR2 YYNGEE. The CDR3 sequence: CASSGTGGRVGELFF. The CDR3 DNA sequence: TGTGCCAGCAGTGGGACAGGCGGGCGTGTCGGGGAGCTGTTTTTT.